These 24 T cell receptor beta chains were all obtained from the same sample, sequenced in a study of CD8+CD57+ T cells in acquired aplastic anemia. The template used for profiling TCR beta VDJ and CDR3 was genomic DNA. From the reads, TCRdb called clonotypes with MiXCR, one entry per CDR3 protein. The sample has hundreds of thousands of distinct CDR3 sequences; 65% to 80% are singletons. Sequencing input: sorted CD4+, CD8+, or CD8+CD57+ T cells (not recorded which) from PBMCs. The source of these receptors is a human donor in good health, serving as a control.

This clonotype was seen many times. The rearrangement links TRBV2 to TRBJ1-2; TRBD1 is a possible D gene (5 bases). CDR3 size: 15 residues. Germline CDR1 and CDR2: SNHLY and FYNNEI. Trimming pared 11 bases from V and 8 bases from J, leaving 27 bases between. The CDR3, as DNA: TGTGCCTCGAGGGGCAGGGAGTTCGGGCTTCGGGGCTACACCTTC. This encodes CASRGREFGLRGYTF.

This clonotype was counted many times. This sequence joins TRBV24-1 and TRBJ1-5, with D unclear. Trimming pared 5 bases from V and 6 bases from J, leaving 13 bases between. The CDR3 is 14 residues long. Germline loops: CDR1 KGHDR, CDR2 SFDVKD. The CDR3 spells CATSVGLSGQPQHF. The CDR3, as DNA: TGTGCCACCAGTGTAGGGTTATCGGGTCAGCCCCAGCATTTT.

A single count supports this clonotype. One junction end disagrees with the germline gene, perhaps due to a read error. The genes are TRBV5-1 and TRBJ2-5, with 9 positions matching TRBD2. The length of the CDR3 is 16 residues. CDR1 is SGHRS and CDR2 is YFSETQ in the germline V gene. The CDR3 nucleotides are TGTGCCAGCAGCTTATCTGGCGGGGGGGGGAAAGAGACCCAGTACTTC. It is translated as CASSLSGGGGKETQYF.

This clonotype has a count of ten or more. The rearrangement joins TRBV20-1 to TRBJ2-1, with 7 bases fitting TRBD2. The length of the CDR3 is 14 residues. In germline, CDR1 is DFQATT, CDR2 SNEGSKA (reference sequence). The V gene end was trimmed by 8 bases and the J gene end by 4 bases; junction bases not matched to a gene: 11. Here the CDR3 DNA reads TGCAGTCTAAACCCAGCGGGGAGTTACAATGAGCAGTTCTTC. This sequence encodes CSLNPAGSYNEQFF.

This clonotype was found many times. The chain employs TRBV7-9 and TRBJ1-4, with 8 bases lining up with TRBD1. Germline CDR1 is SEHNR and CDR2 is FQNEAQ (reference sequence). V lost 4 bases, J lost 4 bases, and 5 bases stayed unmatched. The CDR3 is 15 residues long. In DNA, the CDR3 is TGTGCCAGCAGCTCTGTAACAGGGGGTAATGAAAAACTGTTTTTT. Its protein product is CASSSVTGGNEKLFF.

V gene TRBV5-6 combines with J gene TRBJ2-3; tentatively, D is TRBD2 (7 bases). Trimming stripped 5 bases from V and 4 bases from J, with 23 bases between. The CDR3 totals 17 residues. Per germline, CDR1 SGHDT and CDR2 YYEEEE. DNA for the CDR3: TGTGCCAGCAGGACGGGTCGGACGGGGGGCAACGCAGATACGCAGTATTTT. Translating it yields CASRTGRTGGNADTQYF.

The J gene is TRBJ2-5, the V gene TRBV15; D unclear. Germline assignment: CDR1 LNHNV and CDR2 YYDKDF (reference sequence). The ends were cut back, 3 bases at V and 2 bases at J, with 7 bases in the middle. The CDR3 loop spans 13 amino acids. CDR3 coding DNA: TGTGCCACCAGCAGGGAGCGTCAAGAGACCCAGTACTTC. As protein: CATSRERQETQYF.

CDR3 loop: CASSAATGTTRENIQYF. For the CDR3, the DNA is TGTGCCAGCAGTGCGGCGACAGGGACAACTCGTGAGAACATTCAGTACTTC. The J gene is TRBJ2-4, the V gene TRBV2; 7 nucleotides agree with TRBD1. Trimming removed 4 bases from V and 7 bases from J; junction bases left unmatched: 16. The germline V gene encodes CDR1 SNHLY and CDR2 FYNNEI. This CDR3 is 17 amino acids long.

The chain is built from TRBV7-3 and TRBJ1-1; D uncertain. The CDR3 runs to 15 residues. The V end lost 5 bases, the J end lost 6 bases, and 19 bases lay between the germline ends. Germline V CDR1 and CDR2: SGHTA, FQGTGA. For the CDR3, the DNA is TGTGCCAGCAGCAGAGAAAAAAGGCTTAACTCTGAAGCTTTCTTT. This encodes CASSREKRLNSEAFF.

The chain uses TRBV11-2 and TRBJ2-1; TRBD1 aligns across 7 bases. CDR1 SGHAT and CDR2 FQNNGV come from the germline V gene. V dropped 5 bases and J dropped 3; count of bases not matched to a gene: 7. CDR3 length equals 15 residues. CDR3: CASSPSTGSYNEQFF. The CDR3 nucleotides are TGTGCCAGCAGCCCCTCGACAGGGAGCTACAATGAGCAGTTCTTC.

The chain has TRBV5-6 and TRBJ2-5; the D is unclear. The germline CDR1 and CDR2 sequences are SGHDT and YYEEEE. This CDR3 comprises 12 residues. V dropped 0 bases and J dropped 9 bases, with 9 bases sitting between them. CDR3 loop: CASSLAVGSQYF. CDR3 DNA sequence: TGTGCCAGCAGCTTGGCGGTGGGTTCCCAGTACTTC. Variable domain in full (rest from reference TRBV5-6 and TRBJ2-5): DAGVTQSPTHLIKTRGQQVTLRCSPKSGHDTVSWYQQALGQGPQFIFQYYEEEERQRGNFPDRFSGHQFPNYSSELNVNALLLGDSALYLCASSLAVGSQYFGPGTRLLVL.

There are many counts of this clonotype. This rearrangement joins TRBV18 to TRBJ2-7, with 10 nucleotides matching TRBD1. Looked up from germline, CDR1 is KGHSH and CDR2 is LQKENI. This CDR3 region has 15 residues. V lost 6 bases and J lost 7; bases outside the gene matches: 12. CDR3 amino acids: CASSESGTGEREQYF. The CDR3 DNA reads as TGTGCCAGCTCGGAATCCGGGACAGGGGAGAGGGAGCAGTACTTC.

The chain joins TRBV7-8 to TRBJ1-2; D perhaps matches TRBD1 (5 bases). CDR3 size: 15 residues. Germline assignment: CDR1 SGHVS and CDR2 FQNEAQ. The V end lost 2 bases, the J end lost 5 bases, and 15 bases lay between the germline ends. For the CDR3, the DNA is TGTGCCAGCAGCTTAAGAGGCAGGGACTATTATGGCTACACCTTC. Its protein product is CASSLRGRDYYGYTF. Together with reference TRBV7-8 and TRBJ1-2, the CDR3 gives the full variable domain: GAGVSQSPRYKVAKRGQDVALRCDPISGHVSLFWYQQALGQGPEFLTYFQNEAQLDKSGLPSDRFFAERPEGSVSTLKIQRTQQEDSAVYLCASSLRGRDYYGYTFGSGTRLTVV.

The chain carries TRBV2 and TRBJ1-2, with a tentative D call TRBD1 (6 bases). Trimming shortened V by 5 bases and J by 5 bases, and 15 bases separated the two germline ends. The germline CDR1 and CDR2 sequences are SNHLY and FYNNEI. The CDR3 runs 14 residues. In DNA form, the CDR3 reads TGTGCCAGCAGTCTCAGTAGGACAGATTATGGCTACACCTTC. This codes for CASSLSRTDYGYTF.

J is TRBJ1-2 and V is TRBV12-3 or TRBV12-4; 7 nucleotides agree with TRBD1. The CDR3 is 14 amino acids. Trimming took 5 bases from V and 5 from J; bases not matched to a gene: 8. CDR3 sequence: CASSEPGTEYGYTF. The CDR3 DNA reads as TGTGCCAGCAGTGAGCCCGGGACAGAGTATGGCTACACCTTC.

Remarks on this clonotype: Mismatch with germline at one junction end may stem from a read error. The J gene is TRBJ2-3, the V gene TRBV7-3, with a tentative D call TRBD1 (7 bases). The germline V gene encodes CDR1 SGHTA and CDR2 FQGTGA. The length of the CDR3 is 13 residues. Here the CDR3 reads CASSCTGAGTQYF. CDR3 DNA: TGTGCCAGCAGCTGCACAGGGGCGGGGACCCAGTACTTT.

On this clonotype itself: At one boundary the junction diverges from the germline segment, which might be a read error. The chain links TRBV7-3 to TRBJ2-7, with D perhaps matching TRBD1 or TRBD2 (5 bases each). Germline CDR1 reads SGHTA; CDR2 reads FQGTGA. The CDR3 is made up of 14 amino acids. CDR3 loop: CASSPSGGGYTFCF. For the CDR3, the DNA is TGTGCCAGCAGTCCGAGTGGGGGTGGCTACACCTTCTGTTTC.

As regards this clonotype: A junction end diverges from the germline sequence, so it may reflect a read error. In nucleotides, the CDR3 is TGTGCCAGTAAGGAATTCGGGACGGGTCAGCCCCAGCACTTT. Its translation is CASKEFGTGQPQHF. V is TRBV2 and J is TRBJ1-5; possibly TRBD1 for D (5 bases). From germline, CDR1 is SNHLY and CDR2 FYNNEI. The CDR3 extends over 14 amino acids. Filled out from reference TRBV2 and TRBJ1-5, the complete variable domain reads EPEVTQTPSHQVTQMGQEVILRCVPISNHLYFYWYRQILGQKVEFLVSFYNNEISEKSEIFDDQFSVERPDGSNFTLKIRSTKLEDSAMYFCASKEFGTGQPQHFGDGTRLSIL.

In regard to this clonotype: At one end the junction does not follow the germline gene, possibly because of a read error. This chain joins TRBV7-9 and TRBJ1-2; unclear D gene. This CDR3 region has 12 residues. Germline assignment: CDR1 SEHNR and CDR2 FQNEAQ (reference sequence). This chain's CDR3 is CASSVVGCGCTF. CDR3 coding DNA: TGCGCCAGCAGCGTTGTTGGTTGTGGCTGCACATTC.

This clonotype was detected ten times or more. This chain uses TRBV5-1 with TRBJ2-5; 7 nucleotides align to TRBD2. The V segment lost 2 bases and the J segment 7 bases; nucleotides outside the gene matches: 8. CDR1 SGHRS and CDR2 YFSETQ come from the germline V gene. The CDR3 is 14 residues long. Here the CDR3 DNA reads TGCGCCAGCAGCTTCAGGGAGGGCACAGTGACCCAGTACTTC. This codes for CASSFREGTVTQYF. The whole variable domain, filled in from reference TRBV5-1 and TRBJ2-5, reads KAGVTQTPRYLIKTRGQQVTLSCSPISGHRSVSWYQQTPGQGLQFLFEYFSETQRNKGNFPGRFSGRQFSNSRSEMNVSTLELGDSALYLCASSFREGTVTQYFGPGTRLLVL.

The chain links TRBV29-1 to TRBJ2-1; D possibly corresponds to TRBD2 (6 bases). CDR3 length: 14 amino acids. Between the trimmed V and J ends, which lost 6 bases and 9 bases, there was a span of 21 bases. The germline gives CDR1 SQVTM, CDR2 ANQGSEA. The CDR3 loop reads CSVRRDGGQTEQFF. The CDR3 DNA follows: TGCAGCGTGCGCCGGGACGGGGGTCAAACTGAGCAGTTCTTC.

Turning to this clonotype: No conserved phenylalanine or tryptophan ends this CDR3, so it is likely a read error. The DNA is omitted, as the CDR3 cannot be located on it reliably, and the CDR3 follows TCRdb's listing. The chain has TRBV7-2 and TRBJ1-2; the table assigns TRBD1, which was not confirmed against the DNA. Germline V lookup: CDR1 SGHTA, CDR2 FQGNSA. The CDR3 is 13 amino acids in total, end residues counted. CDR3 sequence: CASSLGAGGNTEA.

The V call is TRBV20-1, the J call TRBJ2-7; no clear D. Germline values: CDR1 DFQATT, CDR2 SNEGSKA (reference sequence). The CDR3 is 16 amino acids. CDR3 amino acids: CSAAGTGKESTYEQYF. DNA of the CDR3: TGCAGCGCTGCCGGAACTGGTAAAGAGAGTACCTACGAGCAGTACTTC.

The CDR3 spells CASTPRDFF. The CDR3 DNA reads as TGTGCCAGCACCCCTCGGGATTTCTTT. The chain links TRBV12-3 or TRBV12-4 to TRBJ1-1; no firm D call. V lost 7 bases, J lost 13 bases, and 10 bases lay in between. This CDR3 has 9 residues.